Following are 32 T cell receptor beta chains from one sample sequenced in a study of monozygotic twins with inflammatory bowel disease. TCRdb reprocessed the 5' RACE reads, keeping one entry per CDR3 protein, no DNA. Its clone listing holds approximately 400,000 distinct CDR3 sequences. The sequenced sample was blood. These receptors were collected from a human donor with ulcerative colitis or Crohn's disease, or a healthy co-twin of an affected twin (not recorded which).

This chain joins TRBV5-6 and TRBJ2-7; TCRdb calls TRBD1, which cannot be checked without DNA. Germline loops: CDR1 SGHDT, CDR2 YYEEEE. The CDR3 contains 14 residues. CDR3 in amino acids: CASSFGQGLHEQYF.

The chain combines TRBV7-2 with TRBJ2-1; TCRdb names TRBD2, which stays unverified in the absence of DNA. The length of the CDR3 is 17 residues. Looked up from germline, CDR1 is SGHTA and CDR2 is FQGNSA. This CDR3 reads CASSYSVAGGAYNEQFF.

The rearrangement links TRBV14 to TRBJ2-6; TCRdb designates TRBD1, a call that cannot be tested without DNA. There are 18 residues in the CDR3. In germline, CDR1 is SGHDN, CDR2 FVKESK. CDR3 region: CASSPGQGPSSGANVLTF.

The CDR3 spells CASSLGFGSSYEQYF. The chain employs TRBV27 and TRBJ2-7. The CDR3 is 15 amino acids. Germline loops: CDR1 MNHEY, CDR2 SMNVEV (reference sequence).

The chain's CDR3 is CSARGRGGAWGEQFF. The chain recombines TRBV20-1 with TRBJ2-1; lacking DNA, the TRBD2 call made by TCRdb goes unchecked. This CDR3 is built from 15 residues. From germline, CDR1 is DFQATT and CDR2 SNEGSKA (reference sequence).

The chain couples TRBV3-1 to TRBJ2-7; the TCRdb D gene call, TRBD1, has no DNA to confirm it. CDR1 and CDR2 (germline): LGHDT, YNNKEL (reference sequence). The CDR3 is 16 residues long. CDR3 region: CASSPIAGTGTYEQYF.

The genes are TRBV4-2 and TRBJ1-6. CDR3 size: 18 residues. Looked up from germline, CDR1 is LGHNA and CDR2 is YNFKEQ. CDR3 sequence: CASSQDSSLSSYNSPLHF.

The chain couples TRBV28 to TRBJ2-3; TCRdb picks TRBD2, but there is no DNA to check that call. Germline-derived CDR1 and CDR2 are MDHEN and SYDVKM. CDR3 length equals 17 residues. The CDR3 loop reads CASSQATSGRSTDTQYF.

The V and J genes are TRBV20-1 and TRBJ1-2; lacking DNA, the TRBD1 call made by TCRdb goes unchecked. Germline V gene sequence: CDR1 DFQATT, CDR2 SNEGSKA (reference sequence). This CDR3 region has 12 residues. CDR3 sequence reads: CSARGTVYGYTF.

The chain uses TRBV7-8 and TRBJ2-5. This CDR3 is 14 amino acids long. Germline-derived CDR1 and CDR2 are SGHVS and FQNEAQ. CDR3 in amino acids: CASSYPVGTETQYF.

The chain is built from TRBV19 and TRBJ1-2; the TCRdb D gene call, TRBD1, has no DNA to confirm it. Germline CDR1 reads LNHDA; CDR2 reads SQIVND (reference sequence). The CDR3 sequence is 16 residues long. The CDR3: CASSIQGTTGAYGYTF.

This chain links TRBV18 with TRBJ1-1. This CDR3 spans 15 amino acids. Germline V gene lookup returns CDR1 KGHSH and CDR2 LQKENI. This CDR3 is CASSPFSGFDSSAFF.

The CDR3 sequence: CASSYTVDSPLHF. The chain links TRBV6-6 to TRBJ1-6. The CDR3 runs 13 residues. Germline loops: CDR1 MNHNY, CDR2 SVGAGI (reference sequence).

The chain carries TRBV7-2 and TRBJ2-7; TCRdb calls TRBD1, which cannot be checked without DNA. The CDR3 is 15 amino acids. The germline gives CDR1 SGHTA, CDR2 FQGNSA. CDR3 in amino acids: CASSLGGGFLYEQYF. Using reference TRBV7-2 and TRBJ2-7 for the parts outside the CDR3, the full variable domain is GAGVSQSPSNKVTEKGKDVELRCDPISGHTALYWYRQSLGQGLEFLIYFQGNSAPDKSGLPSDRFSAERTGGSVSTLTIQRTQQEDSAVYLCASSLGGGFLYEQYFGPGTRLTVT.

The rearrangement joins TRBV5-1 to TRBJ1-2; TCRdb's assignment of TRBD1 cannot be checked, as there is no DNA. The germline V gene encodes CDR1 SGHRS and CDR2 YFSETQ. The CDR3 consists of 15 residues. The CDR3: CASSLAGTATYGYTF.

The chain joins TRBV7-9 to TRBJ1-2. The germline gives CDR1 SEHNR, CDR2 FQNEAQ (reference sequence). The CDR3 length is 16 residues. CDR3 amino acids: CASSLIPTTPNYGYTF.

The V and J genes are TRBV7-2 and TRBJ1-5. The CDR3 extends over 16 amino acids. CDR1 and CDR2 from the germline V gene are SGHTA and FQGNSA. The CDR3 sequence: CASSLAVPMGNQPQHF. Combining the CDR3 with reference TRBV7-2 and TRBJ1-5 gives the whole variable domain GAGVSQSPSNKVTEKGKDVELRCDPISGHTALYWYRQSLGQGLEFLIYFQGNSAPDKSGLPSDRFSAERTGGSVSTLTIQRTQQEDSAVYLCASSLAVPMGNQPQHFGDGTRLSIL.

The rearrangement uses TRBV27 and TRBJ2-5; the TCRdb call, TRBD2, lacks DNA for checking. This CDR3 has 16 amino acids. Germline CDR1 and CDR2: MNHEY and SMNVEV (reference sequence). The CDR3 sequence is CASSSQAGYLGETQYF.

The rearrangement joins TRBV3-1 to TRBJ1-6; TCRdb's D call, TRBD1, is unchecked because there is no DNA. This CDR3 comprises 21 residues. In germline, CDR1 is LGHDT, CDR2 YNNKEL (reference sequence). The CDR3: CASSQDFGRGLSGSYNSPLHF.

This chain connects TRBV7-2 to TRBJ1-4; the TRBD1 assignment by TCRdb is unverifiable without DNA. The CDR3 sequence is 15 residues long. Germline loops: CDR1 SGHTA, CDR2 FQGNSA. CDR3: CASSRGTGDNEKLFF.

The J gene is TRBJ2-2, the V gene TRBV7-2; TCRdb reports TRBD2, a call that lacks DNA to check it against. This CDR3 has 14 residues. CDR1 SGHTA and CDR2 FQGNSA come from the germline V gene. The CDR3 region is CASSPRASSGELFF.

Here the CDR3 reads CASSPPQETQYF. The rearrangement links TRBV18 to TRBJ2-5. Germline V gene lookup returns CDR1 KGHSH and CDR2 LQKENI. The CDR3 length is 12 residues. Drawing the rest from reference TRBV18 and TRBJ2-5, the complete variable domain is NAGVMQNPRHLVRRRGQEARLRCSPMKGHSHVYWYRQLPEEGLKFMVYLQKENIIDESGMPKERFSAEFPKEGPSILRIQQVVRGDSAAYFCASSPPQETQYFGPGTRLLVL.

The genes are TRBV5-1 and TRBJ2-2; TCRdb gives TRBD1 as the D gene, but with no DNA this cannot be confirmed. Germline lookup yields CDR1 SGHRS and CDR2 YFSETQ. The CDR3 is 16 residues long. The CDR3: CASSLQGSGNTGELFF.

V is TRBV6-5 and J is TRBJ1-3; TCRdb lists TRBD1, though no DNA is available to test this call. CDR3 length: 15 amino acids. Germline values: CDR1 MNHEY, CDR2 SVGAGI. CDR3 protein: CASSYVGDSGNTIYF.

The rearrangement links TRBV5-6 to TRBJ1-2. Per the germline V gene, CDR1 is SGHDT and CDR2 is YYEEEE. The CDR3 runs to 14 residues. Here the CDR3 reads CASSSDRGGYGYTF.

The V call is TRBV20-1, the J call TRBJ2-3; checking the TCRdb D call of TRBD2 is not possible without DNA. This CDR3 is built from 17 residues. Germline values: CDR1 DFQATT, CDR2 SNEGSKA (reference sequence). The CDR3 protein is CSASRGSTSPRTDTQYF.

The CDR3 loop reads CASSLRDRGQYEQYF. The chain links TRBV5-1 to TRBJ2-7; the D call of TRBD1 rests on TCRdb alone, since no DNA is present to check it. Germline CDR1 and CDR2: SGHRS and YFSETQ. The CDR3 extends over 15 amino acids.

This CDR3 reads CASSAPTGNGETQYF. The chain carries TRBV5-1 and TRBJ2-5; TCRdb's assignment of TRBD1 cannot be checked, as there is no DNA. This CDR3 is 15 amino acids long. Per the germline V gene, CDR1 is SGHRS and CDR2 is YFSETQ.

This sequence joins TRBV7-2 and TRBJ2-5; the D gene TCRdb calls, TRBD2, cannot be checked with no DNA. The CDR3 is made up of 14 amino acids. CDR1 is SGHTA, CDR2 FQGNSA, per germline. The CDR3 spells CASSYRTSSETQYF.

CDR3 sequence: CASSVQEYNQPQHF. V gene TRBV2 combines with J gene TRBJ1-5; TCRdb's D call of TRBD1 is untestable without DNA. CDR1 and CDR2 from the germline V gene are SNHLY and FYNNEI. The CDR3 has 14 residues.

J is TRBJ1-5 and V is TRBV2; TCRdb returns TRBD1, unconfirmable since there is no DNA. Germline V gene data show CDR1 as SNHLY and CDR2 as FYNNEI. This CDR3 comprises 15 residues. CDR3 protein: CASMGDRGDNQPQHF.

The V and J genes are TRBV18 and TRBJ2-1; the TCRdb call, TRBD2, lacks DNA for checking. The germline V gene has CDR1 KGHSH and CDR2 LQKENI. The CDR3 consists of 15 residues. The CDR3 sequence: CASSPLAGENNEQFF.